This T cell receptor beta chain was sequenced for a study of shared clonotypes between healthy human individuals. The CDR3 has 13 amino acids. Germline-derived CDR1 and CDR2 are LGHNA and YSLEER. V lost 0 bases to trimming and J lost 5 bases, with 8 bases between them. Each subset's genomic DNA was shared equally among a number of immunoSEQ plates. Assay: immunoSEQ multiplex PCR; the TCRdb copy retains only in-frame clones and omits some. Of 2 million to 2.5 million clones listed, over 85% are singletons. Sequenced material: naive CD4+ T cells from PBMCs. The subset is: CD45RA+ positively selected. The J gene is TRBJ2-7, the V gene TRBV4-3; D is ambiguous. The receptor comes from a man aged 18 to 29 in good health. Some clones in this sample may be carry-over from other donors' samples. The CDR3 nucleotides read TGCGCCAGCAGCCAAGAACCAGGCCACGAGCAGTACTTC. Translation gives CASSQEPGHEQYF.